This TCR beta chain was sequenced in a study of T cells in Graves' hyperthyroidism and ophthalmopathy. Study context: Specimen type is peripheral blood, collected at initial diagnosis prior to any treatment.

This CDR3 has 16 residues. V was clipped by 0 bases and J by 4 bases; unmatched bases: 7. Germline CDR1 reads DFQATT; CDR2 reads SNEGSKA (reference sequence). On this clonotype itself: The antigen is not known.

Findings and limits, study-wide: A median around 6 months before onset, the model predicted ophthalmopathy.

Using RNA transcripts as the source, TCR beta CDR3 regions were amplified. The study used the HTBI primer set for a first-round RT-PCR of the TCR CDR3. TCRdb re-analysed the multiplex PCR reads in MiXCR, keeping a single row per CDR3 protein. The sample includes about 200,000 distinct CDR3 sequences, 15% to 20% of them seen just once. Exclusion criteria comprised uncontrolled infection, other autoimmune disease, pregnancy or lactation. The sequenced sample was blood. The chain couples TRBV20-1 to TRBJ2-1, with 9 positions matching TRBD2. The TCR was taken from a man over 45 with Graves' hyperthyroidism. CDR3 nucleotides: TGCAGTGCTAGAGATGCGACTAGCGGATTATACAATGAGCAGTTCTTC. It codes for CSARDATSGLYNEQFF.